The rows below give T cell receptor beta chains drawn from one sample of a study of blood T cell repertoires in COVID-19. Clones were sequenced by immunoSEQ multiplex PCR, and TCRdb holds only the in-frame ones, with some missing. The top ten clones hold under 6.5% of a sample with under 200,000 clones, more than 75% of them seen once. The sequenced sample was peripheral blood. Receptors originate from a man in his forties or fifties with active or convalescent COVID-19. CDR3s include the opening cysteine and the closing phenylalanine or tryptophan. The order of the fields is CDR3 protein, CDR3 DNA, V gene, clone size, D gene, J gene. The D gene is left open where the match is weak. Part of the rows lack a size; the others show once, few, many or a class for expanded clones.

CDR3 protein: CASTLEGNYGYTF; CDR3 DNA: TGTGCCAGCACCCTGGAGGGGAACTATGGCTACACCTTC; V gene: TRBV25-1; clone size: -; D gene: -; J gene: TRBJ1-2
CDR3 protein: CATSGTGYYTEAFF; CDR3 DNA: TGTGCCACCAGCGGGACAGGGTATTACACTGAAGCTTTCTTT; V gene: TRBV6-6; clone size: -; D gene: TRBD1; J gene: TRBJ1-1
CDR3 protein: CASSRGTGNGNTIYF; CDR3 DNA: TGTGCCAGCAGCCGCGGGACAGGGAATGGAAACACCATATATTTT; V gene: TRBV3-1/TRBV3-2; clone size: -; D gene: TRBD1; J gene: TRBJ1-3
CDR3 protein: CASSYYEFPEAFF; CDR3 DNA: TGTGCCAGCAGTTACTATGAGTTTCCTGAAGCTTTCTTT; V gene: TRBV6-6; clone size: -; D gene: -; J gene: TRBJ1-1
CDR3 protein: CASSYMVSGNTIYF; CDR3 DNA: TGTGCCAGTAGTTACATGGTCTCTGGAAACACCATATATTTT; V gene: TRBV19; clone size: few; D gene: -; J gene: TRBJ1-3
CDR3 protein: CASSSKPGQGNYGYTF; CDR3 DNA: TGTGCCAGCTCATCAAAACCGGGACAGGGGAACTATGGCTACACCTTC; V gene: TRBV18; clone size: -; D gene: TRBD1; J gene: TRBJ1-2
CDR3 protein: CSADRVDTEAFF; CDR3 DNA: TGCAGCGCGGACAGGGTGGACACTGAAGCTTTCTTT; V gene: TRBV29-1; clone size: few; D gene: TRBD1; J gene: TRBJ1-1
CDR3 protein: CASSLDILGQATNEKLFF; CDR3 DNA: TGTGCCAGCAGCTTAGATATCTTGGGACAGGCAACTAATGAAAAACTGTTTTTT; V gene: TRBV11-3; clone size: -; D gene: TRBD1; J gene: TRBJ1-4
CDR3 protein: CASSYSRTAGWDQPQHF; CDR3 DNA: TGTGCCAGCAGTTACTCGAGAACTGCGGGGTGGGACCAGCCCCAGCATTTT; V gene: TRBV6-2/TRBV6-3; clone size: -; D gene: -; J gene: TRBJ1-5
CDR3 protein: CASSPRTGLATEAFF; CDR3 DNA: TGTGCCAGCAGCCCCCGGACAGGGCTGGCCACTGAAGCTTTCTTT; V gene: TRBV9; clone size: -; D gene: TRBD1; J gene: TRBJ1-1
CDR3 protein: CASSISGLGSTQYF; CDR3 DNA: TGTGCCAGTAGTATTTCGGGACTAGGGTCTACGCAGTATTTT; V gene: TRBV19; clone size: -; D gene: TRBD2; J gene: TRBJ2-3
CDR3 protein: CASSLRDRGVNTEAFF; CDR3 DNA: TGCGCCAGCAGTCTCCGGGACAGGGGGGTGAACACTGAAGCTTTCTTT; V gene: TRBV10-2; clone size: -; D gene: TRBD1; J gene: TRBJ1-1
CDR3 protein: CASSLGGLGNQPQHF; CDR3 DNA: TGTGCCAGCAGCTTGGGGGGGCTTGGCAATCAGCCCCAGCATTTT; V gene: TRBV7-9; clone size: few; D gene: -; J gene: TRBJ1-5
CDR3 protein: CASSLKGLAGPLEQYF; CDR3 DNA: TGTGCCAGCAGCTTAAAGGGACTAGCGGGACCACTCGAGCAGTACTTC; V gene: TRBV6-2/TRBV6-3; clone size: -; D gene: TRBD2; J gene: TRBJ2-7
CDR3 protein: CASSILGDWRNTGELFF; CDR3 DNA: TGTGCCAGTAGTATTTTGGGAGACTGGAGGAACACCGGGGAGCTGTTTTTT; V gene: TRBV19; clone size: -; D gene: -; J gene: TRBJ2-2
CDR3 protein: CASSPGVTNEKLFF; CDR3 DNA: TGCGCCAGCAGCCCAGGGGTGACTAATGAAAAACTGTTTTTT; V gene: TRBV5-1; clone size: -; D gene: -; J gene: TRBJ1-4
CDR3 protein: CASSRDRSQPQHF; CDR3 DNA: TGTGCCAGCTCTCGAGATCGTAGTCAGCCCCAGCATTTT; V gene: TRBV11-2; clone size: -; D gene: -; J gene: TRBJ1-5
CDR3 protein: CASSLGSQGALTNEQFF; CDR3 DNA: TGTGCCAGCAGTTTAGGGTCTCAGGGGGCTTTAACCAATGAGCAGTTCTTC; V gene: TRBV27; clone size: -; D gene: TRBD1; J gene: TRBJ2-1
CDR3 protein: CATQQGFDQPQHF; CDR3 DNA: TGTGCCACCCAACAGGGGTTCGACCAGCCCCAGCATTTT; V gene: TRBV24-1; clone size: -; D gene: TRBD1; J gene: TRBJ1-5
CDR3 protein: CASSLTGGAGQPQHF; CDR3 DNA: TGCGCCAGCAGCTTAACAGGGGGCGCGGGGCAGCCCCAGCATTTT; V gene: TRBV5-1; clone size: -; D gene: TRBD1; J gene: TRBJ1-5
CDR3 protein: CASSLGFGQGAQYF; CDR3 DNA: TGTGCCAGCAGCTTAGGGTTCGGACAGGGGGCGCAGTATTTT; V gene: TRBV7-3; clone size: -; D gene: TRBD1; J gene: TRBJ2-3
CDR3 protein: CASSLERGNEQFF; CDR3 DNA: TGTGCCAGCAGCTTAGAGAGAGGTAATGAGCAGTTCTTC; V gene: TRBV7-2; clone size: -; D gene: -; J gene: TRBJ2-1
CDR3 protein: CATSRDTYNEQFF; CDR3 DNA: TGTGCCACCAGCAGAGATACATACAATGAGCAGTTCTTC; V gene: TRBV15; clone size: -; D gene: -; J gene: TRBJ2-1
CDR3 protein: CTSGGLGNTIYF; CDR3 DNA: TGTACCTCCGGGGGGCTTGGAAACACCATATATTTT; V gene: TRBV28; clone size: -; D gene: -; J gene: TRBJ1-3
CDR3 protein: CASRGGRSGNTIYF; CDR3 DNA: TGTGCCAGCCGCGGGGGAAGGTCTGGAAACACCATATATTTT; V gene: TRBV5-5; clone size: -; D gene: -; J gene: TRBJ1-3
CDR3 protein: CASILSPGTGVHLGILDTQYF; CDR3 DNA: TGTGCCAGCATCCTTTCCCCCGGGACAGGGGTCCACCTTGGCATTTTGGATACGCAGTATTTT; V gene: TRBV3-1/TRBV3-2; clone size: -; D gene: TRBD1; J gene: TRBJ2-3
CDR3 protein: CAISEQGQDWGYTF; CDR3 DNA: TGTGCCATCAGTGAGCAGGGTCAGGATTGGGGCTACACCTTC; V gene: TRBV10-3; clone size: -; D gene: -; J gene: TRBJ1-2
CDR3 protein: CASSKVRLNRGHYTEAFF; CDR3 DNA: TGTGCCAGCAGCAAAGTGAGGTTGAACCGGGGACACTACACTGAAGCTTTCTTT; V gene: TRBV21-1; clone size: -; D gene: -; J gene: TRBJ1-1
CDR3 protein: CAISEQRRENTEAFF; CDR3 DNA: TGTGCCATCAGTGAGCAAAGAAGAGAGAACACTGAAGCTTTCTTT; V gene: TRBV10-3; clone size: -; D gene: -; J gene: TRBJ1-1
CDR3 protein: CASSSPGQGSNTIYF; CDR3 DNA: TGTGCCAGCAGTTCACCGGGACAGGGGTCGAACACCATATATTTT; V gene: TRBV28; clone size: -; D gene: TRBD1; J gene: TRBJ1-3
CDR3 protein: CASTPGEETQYF; CDR3 DNA: TGTGCCAGCACTCCAGGGGAAGAGACCCAGTACTTC; V gene: TRBV2; clone size: -; D gene: -; J gene: TRBJ2-5
CDR3 protein: CASSQRTGANYGYTF; CDR3 DNA: TGTGCCAGCAGTCAGCGGACTGGGGCTAACTATGGCTACACCTTC; V gene: TRBV6-5; clone size: -; D gene: -; J gene: TRBJ1-2
CDR3 protein: CASSYGGAAEAFF; CDR3 DNA: TGTGCCAGCAGTTACGGGGGGGCGGCTGAAGCTTTCTTT; V gene: TRBV6-6; clone size: -; D gene: -; J gene: TRBJ1-1
CDR3 protein: CSVVWTGGGELFF; CDR3 DNA: TGCAGCGTCGTATGGACTGGCGGCGGGGAGCTGTTTTTT; V gene: TRBV29-1; clone size: -; D gene: -; J gene: TRBJ2-2
CDR3 protein: CASSPGPSGGRADTQYF; CDR3 DNA: TGTGCCAGCAGCCCTGGGCCTAGCGGGGGGAGGGCAGATACGCAGTATTTT; V gene: TRBV5-4; clone size: -; D gene: TRBD2; J gene: TRBJ2-3
CDR3 protein: CASGLWAGGSYEQYF; CDR3 DNA: TGTGCTAGTGGTTTGTGGGCAGGGGGATCCTACGAGCAGTACTTC; V gene: TRBV12-5; clone size: -; D gene: TRBD1; J gene: TRBJ2-7
CDR3 protein: CASSIYPGLNTEAFF; CDR3 DNA: TGTGCCAGTAGTATTTATCCGGGACTAAACACTGAAGCTTTCTTT; V gene: TRBV19; clone size: once; D gene: -; J gene: TRBJ1-1
CDR3 protein: CASSQEGGRGLIGELFF; CDR3 DNA: TGCGCCAGCAGCCAAGAGGGTGGCAGGGGGCTTATCGGGGAGCTGTTTTTT; V gene: TRBV4-3; clone size: -; D gene: TRBD1; J gene: TRBJ2-2
CDR3 protein: CASSTRGAHFSYEQYF; CDR3 DNA: TGTGCCAGCAGCACGCGGGGCGCGCATTTCTCCTACGAGCAGTACTTC; V gene: TRBV7-2; clone size: -; D gene: -; J gene: TRBJ2-7
CDR3 protein: CASSSGQGKSNEQYF; CDR3 DNA: TGTGCCAGCAGCTCCGGACAGGGGAAATCGAACGAGCAGTACTTC; V gene: TRBV5-4; clone size: -; D gene: TRBD1; J gene: TRBJ2-7
CDR3 protein: CASSFRRGGGETQYF; CDR3 DNA: TGTGCCAGCAGCTTCCGACGTGGGGGCGGAGAGACCCAGTACTTC; V gene: TRBV7-2; clone size: -; D gene: -; J gene: TRBJ2-5
CDR3 protein: CASSNRGTGGTGANVLTF; CDR3 DNA: TGTGCCAGTAGCAATAGGGGGACAGGGGGCACTGGGGCCAACGTCCTGACTTTC; V gene: TRBV19; clone size: -; D gene: TRBD1; J gene: TRBJ2-6
CDR3 protein: CASSSQGLAVGETQYF; CDR3 DNA: TGTGCCAGCAGCTCTCAGGGACTAGCGGTGGGAGAGACCCAGTACTTC; V gene: TRBV7-9; clone size: -; D gene: TRBD2; J gene: TRBJ2-5
CDR3 protein: CSVTDRAGSPLHF; CDR3 DNA: TGCAGCGTAACGGACAGGGCGGGCTCACCCCTCCACTTT; V gene: TRBV29-1; clone size: -; D gene: TRBD1; J gene: TRBJ1-6